A single sample is the source of the 16 T cell receptor beta chains below, sequenced in a study of cytomegalovirus exposure and HLA in healthy donors. With 60 Vbeta and 13 Jbeta primers, the PCR was carried out. Assay used: immunoSEQ multiplex PCR; TCRdb lists only in-frame clones, some missing. Of 140,000 or so clones listed, around 78% are singletons. Sequences were obtained from PBMCs. Receptor source: a woman aged 18 to 35 in good health and CMV-seropositive.

This clone was seen only a few times. The chain combines TRBV19 with TRBJ2-1; TRBD1 matches at 7 bases. J lost 5 bases, V lost 6 bases, and 7 bases had no gene match. This CDR3 spans 14 amino acids. Germline CDR1 reads LNHDA; CDR2 reads SQIVND (reference sequence). CDR3 amino acids: CASRTGAVNNEQFF. The CDR3 nucleotides are TGTGCCAGTAGAACAGGGGCTGTTAACAATGAGCAGTTCTTC.

This clone has a handful of counts. The chain joins TRBV28 to TRBJ2-7; D is possibly TRBD2 (5 bases). Trimming cost V 8 bases and J 7 bases, with 21 bases left between them. The CDR3 loop spans 14 amino acids. In germline, CDR1 is MDHEN, CDR2 SYDVKM. The CDR3 nucleotides read TGTGCCAGCCGGGCCGCGGGCCCTACTGGGGAGCAGTACTTC. Amino acid sequence: CASRAAGPTGEQYF.

The gene calls are TRBV5-1 and TRBJ1-4, with D perhaps TRBD1 (6 bases). The ends were cut back, 0 bases at V and 5 bases at J, with 8 bases in the middle. There are 14 residues in the CDR3. Germline V gives CDR1 SGHRS, CDR2 YFSETQ. The CDR3 DNA reads as TGCGCCAGCAGCTTGGACAGGGACAATGAAAAACTGTTTTTT. Its translation is CASSLDRDNEKLFF. Variable domain in full (rest from reference TRBV5-1 and TRBJ1-4): KAGVTQTPRYLIKTRGQQVTLSCSPISGHRSVSWYQQTPGQGLQFLFEYFSETQRNKGNFPGRFSGRQFSNSRSEMNVSTLELGDSALYLCASSLDRDNEKLFFGSGTQLSVL.

This rearrangement joins TRBV16 to TRBJ2-7, with TRBD1 matching over 8 bases. J lost 4 bases, V lost 4 bases, and 9 bases had no gene match. Germline assignment: CDR1 KGHSY and CDR2 FQNENV. This CDR3 has 15 residues. CDR3 in DNA: TGTGCCAGCAGCCGTGGGACAGGAGGTGGATACGAGCAGTACTTC. This codes for CASSRGTGGGYEQYF.

In this sample, this clone turned up a few times. This chain links TRBV7-9 with TRBJ1-2; 7 positions match TRBD1. Germline CDR1 SEHNR, CDR2 FQNEAQ (reference sequence). There are 15 residues in the CDR3. Trimming at V came to 0 bases and at J to 2 bases, leaving 3 bases not matched to a gene. The CDR3 coding sequence is TGTGCCAGCAGCTTAGCGGACAGGCCCAACTATGGCTACACCTTC. Protein sequence: CASSLADRPNYGYTF.

The chain employs TRBV5-1 and TRBJ2-2, with a possible D match to TRBD2 (6 bases). The V end lost 2 bases, the J end lost 1 base, and 9 bases lay between the germline ends. CDR1 and CDR2 from the germline V gene are SGHRS and YFSETQ. This CDR3 has 15 amino acids. In DNA, the CDR3 is TGCGCCAGCAGCTTACGGGGGAAGAACACCGGGGAGCTGTTTTTT. It specifies CASSLRGKNTGELFF.

The chain joins TRBV30 to TRBJ1-6, with 8 bases that match TRBD1. CDR1 and CDR2 (germline): GTSNPN, SVGIG (reference sequence). Unmatched junction bases numbered 2, after V lost 3 bases and J lost 7 bases. This CDR3 spans 13 amino acids. CDR3 protein: CAWSPGGNSPLHF. The CDR3 DNA follows: TGTGCCTGGAGCCCAGGGGGCAATTCACCCCTCCACTTT.

The J gene is TRBJ1-1, the V gene TRBV19; 8 bases map to TRBD1. This CDR3 has 14 residues. The V gene end was trimmed by 6 bases and the J gene end by 2 bases; junction bases not matched to a gene: 5. Germline V gene lookup returns CDR1 LNHDA and CDR2 SQIVND (reference sequence). The CDR3 sequence is CASSRQGFNTEAFF. The CDR3 DNA reads TGTGCCAGTAGCAGACAGGGGTTTAACACTGAAGCTTTCTTT.

The chain carries TRBV2 and TRBJ1-1, with D uncertain. Trimming took 7 bases from V and 1 from J, leaving 7 bases between them. This CDR3 is 12 amino acids long. CDR1 SNHLY and CDR2 FYNNEI come from the germline V gene. In DNA, the CDR3 is TGTGCCAGCAACGAGGGGAACACTGAAGCTTTCTTT. It translates to CASNEGNTEAFF.

The rearrangement uses TRBV27 and TRBJ1-2, with a tentative D call TRBD1 (6 bases). Per germline, CDR1 MNHEY and CDR2 SMNVEV (reference sequence). CDR3 size: 12 residues. V lost 5 bases and J lost 7, with 11 bases in between. The CDR3 spells CASSGGGGGYTF. In DNA, the CDR3 is TGTGCCAGCAGTGGAGGGGGGGGTGGCTACACCTTC.

The chain carries TRBV5-1 and TRBJ1-5; 9 bases fit TRBD1. CDR1 and CDR2 (germline): SGHRS, YFSETQ. The V segment lost 0 bases and the J segment 5 bases; nucleotides outside the gene matches: 15. The CDR3 runs to 19 residues. The CDR3 loop is CASSLAGRDRDEDYQPQHF. The CDR3 coding sequence is TGCGCCAGCAGCTTGGCCGGCCGGGACAGGGATGAAGATTATCAGCCCCAGCATTTT.

V gene TRBV15 combines with J gene TRBJ2-1; 8 bases align to TRBD2. J gave up 8 bases and V 0 bases, and 9 bases lay outside the gene matches. CDR3 length equals 16 residues. Germline loops: CDR1 LNHNV, CDR2 YYDKDF (reference sequence). CDR3 in amino acids: CATSREAGGGPDEQFF. The CDR3 nucleotides read TGTGCCACCAGCAGAGAGGCAGGCGGGGGGCCAGATGAGCAGTTCTTC.

This chain links TRBV27 with TRBJ1-2, with 8 bases lining up with TRBD1. Unmatched junction bases numbered 11, after V lost 2 bases and J lost 3 bases. This CDR3 has 17 residues. Germline CDR1 and CDR2: MNHEY and SMNVEV (reference sequence). In DNA form, the CDR3 reads TGTGCCAGCAGTTTAACACAAGGACAGGGTAGGGACTATGGCTACACCTTC. Translating gives CASSLTQGQGRDYGYTF.

The count of this clone is one. The V gene is TRBV2, the J gene TRBJ1-4; D possibly corresponds to TRBD1 (6 bases). The CDR3 runs to 15 residues. CDR1 and CDR2 (germline): SNHLY, FYNNEI. V was cut by 2 bases and J by 7 bases, with 14 bases left in between. Written as DNA, the CDR3 is TGTGCCAGCAGTGAAAAGGACAGCCGGGGTGAAAAACTGTTTTTT. Its protein is CASSEKDSRGEKLFF.

The chain joins TRBV30 to TRBJ2-7, with a possible D match to TRBD1 (6 bases). The V end was cut by 3 bases, the J end by 3 bases, with 24 bases between. The CDR3 covers 17 residues. Per the germline V gene, CDR1 is GTSNPN and CDR2 is SVGIG (reference sequence). Here the CDR3 DNA reads TGTGCCTGGAGGGCGGGCGGTGGGGGCGTATCCGGCTACGAGCAGTACTTC. The encoded protein is CAWRAGGGGVSGYEQYF. The whole variable domain, remainder taken from reference TRBV30 and TRBJ2-7, is SQTIHQWPATLVQPVGSPLSLECTVEGTSNPNLYWYRQAAGRGLQLLFYSVGIGQISSEVPQNLSASRPQDRQFILSSKKLLLSDSGFYLCAWRAGGGGVSGYEQYFGPGTRLTVT.

The chain links TRBV2 to TRBJ2-3; TRBD2 aligns across 7 bases. CDR3 length: 16 residues. Germline V gene lookup returns CDR1 SNHLY and CDR2 FYNNEI. The junction had 13 bases not matched to a gene; V was cut back by 4 bases and J by 6 bases. For the CDR3, the DNA is TGTGCCAGCAGTGGGTTGGGGCTAGCGGCGCGCGATACGCAGTATTTT. As protein: CASSGLGLAARDTQYF.